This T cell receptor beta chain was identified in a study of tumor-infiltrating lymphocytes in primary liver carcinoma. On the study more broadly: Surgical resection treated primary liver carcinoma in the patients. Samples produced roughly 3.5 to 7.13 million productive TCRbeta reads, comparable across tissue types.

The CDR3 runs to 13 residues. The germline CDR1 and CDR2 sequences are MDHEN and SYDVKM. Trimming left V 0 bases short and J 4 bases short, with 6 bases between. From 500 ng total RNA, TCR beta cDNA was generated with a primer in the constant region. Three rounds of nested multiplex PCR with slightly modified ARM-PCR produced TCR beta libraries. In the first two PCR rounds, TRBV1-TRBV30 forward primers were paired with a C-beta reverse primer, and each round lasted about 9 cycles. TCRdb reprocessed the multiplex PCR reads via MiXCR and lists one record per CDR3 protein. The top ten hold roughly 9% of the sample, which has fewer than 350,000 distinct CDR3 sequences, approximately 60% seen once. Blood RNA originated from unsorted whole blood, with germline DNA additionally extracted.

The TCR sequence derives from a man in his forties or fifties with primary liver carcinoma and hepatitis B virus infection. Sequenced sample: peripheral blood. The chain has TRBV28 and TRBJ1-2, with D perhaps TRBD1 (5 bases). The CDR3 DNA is TGTGCCAGCAGTTTATGGCAGGGCTATGGCTACACCTTC. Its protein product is CASSLWQGYGYTF.